This T cell receptor (beta chain) was recovered during a study of T cells after yellow fever vaccination. This clonotype has a handful of counts. CDR3 length: 17 residues. Per germline, CDR1 PRHDT and CDR2 FYEKMQ (reference sequence). J was trimmed by 2 bases and V by 5 bases; bases with no gene match: 15. TCRdb called the 5' RACE reads again in MiXCR, with one record for every CDR3 protein. The sample consists of hundreds of thousands of distinct CDR3 sequences, roughly a sixth of them appearing once. Here the sequenced sample was PBMCs, taken before the yellow fever booster vaccination. The chain combines TRBV13 with TRBJ2-7, with 7 bases that match TRBD1. The source is a man between 18 and 29 years old who received the YFV17D yellow fever vaccine. The CDR3: CASSPQRGGTDTYEQYF. The CDR3 DNA sequence: TGTGCCAGCAGCCCGCAAAGGGGTGGGACAGATACCTACGAGCAGTACTTC.